This T cell receptor (beta chain) stems from a study of regulatory T cells in long-lasting Graves disease. Whole-study context: Newly diagnosed Graves' patients had under 3 months of antithyroid drugs. Study observations and caveats: Relative to new patients (roughly 970), persistent patients exhibited greater sharing of public clonotypes (2,741). Favored gene segments in persistent disease were TRBV28, TRBJ1-2 and TRBJ2-5.

This CDR3 has 13 residues. Trimming shortened V by 7 bases and J by 5 bases, and 13 bases separated the two germline ends. Looked up from germline, CDR1 is MDHEN and CDR2 is SYDVKM. Stated time point: newly diagnosed GD, antithyroid drugs for less than 3 months. The authors made the TCR library using RNA they extracted from PBMCs. In regard to this clonotype: As yet, its antigen is unknown.

Assembly of TCR beta libraries relied on iRepertoire HTBI primers together with Arm-PCR of CDR3 regions. TCRdb fed the multiplex PCR reads into MiXCR, producing one record per CDR3 protein. The sample has hundreds of thousands of distinct CDR3 sequences, around 17% seen once; the top ten hold 25% to 30%. In addition, the sample was reused for a study of T cells in Graves' hyperthyroidism and ophthalmopathy.

The sequence was obtained from a man aged 35 to 55 with Graves disease. The rearrangement joins TRBV28 to TRBJ2-3, with unresolved D. The specimen comprised peripheral blood mononuclear cells (PBMCs), sampled at new diagnosis, from a patient treated with antithyroid drugs. The DNA for the CDR3 is TGTGCCAGCAATGAGAAGTCGAGAGATACGCAGTATTTT. Translating gives CASNEKSRDTQYF.